A single sample is the source of the 23 T cell receptor beta chains below, sequenced in a study of T cell changes during pregnancy in multiple sclerosis. The method was immunoSEQ multiplex PCR; TCRdb's version includes in-frame clones alone and lacks a portion of them. The sample has some 44,000 clones, about 90% seen once; the top ten hold approximately 1%. Sequenced material: CD4+ T cells from peripheral blood mononuclear cells, taken after pregnancy. The receptors shown here come from a female donor with multiple sclerosis, enrolled in a pregnancy study.

The chain employs TRBV7-9 and TRBJ2-3, with 15 bases lining up with TRBD2. This CDR3 contains 19 residues. The trim removed 4 bases at V and 2 bases at J, leaving 10 bases unmatched. Germline V gene lookup returns CDR1 SEHNR and CDR2 FQNEAQ (reference sequence). CDR3 sequence (DNA): TGTGCCAGCAGCTCCTACGGGACTAGCGGGGGGACATACACAGATACGCAGTATTTT. Amino acid sequence: CASSSYGTSGGTYTDTQYF.

This rearrangement joins TRBV19 to TRBJ2-1, with 7 bases fitting TRBD2. This CDR3 has 14 residues. The V gene's germline CDR1 is LNHDA and CDR2 SQIVND (reference sequence). The V gene end was trimmed by 3 bases and the J gene end by 3 bases; junction bases not matched to a gene: 2. DNA for the CDR3: TGTGCCAGTAGTATCGGGGACTACTACAATGAGCAGTTCTTC. Protein product: CASSIGDYYNEQFF. Together with reference TRBV19 and TRBJ2-1, the CDR3 gives the full variable domain: DGGITQSPKYLFRKEGQNVTLSCEQNLNHDAMYWYRQDPGQGLRLIYYSQIVNDFQKGDIAEGYSVSREKKESFPLTVTSAQKNPTAFYLCASSIGDYYNEQFFGPGTRLTVL.

The rearrangement uses TRBV6-6 and TRBJ2-6; D call uncertain. CDR3 length: 16 residues. From germline, CDR1 is MNHNY and CDR2 SVGAGI (reference sequence). Deletions cut 6 bases from V and 0 bases from J, with 12 bases between. The CDR3 DNA reads TGTGCCAGCAGCCTATTATCCCGCTCTGGGGCCAACGTCCTGACTTTC. Amino acids: CASSLLSRSGANVLTF.

The V and J genes are TRBV30 and TRBJ2-1; 10 bases map to TRBD1. This CDR3 comprises 19 residues. With 1 base clipped from V and 5 bases from J, the junction kept 17 bases outside the gene matches. The V gene's germline CDR1 is GTSNPN and CDR2 SVGIG (reference sequence). CDR3 residues: CAWSARAPGQGRGNNEQFF. CDR3 nucleotide sequence: TGTGCCTGGAGTGCTAGGGCTCCGGGACAGGGGAGAGGGAACAATGAGCAGTTCTTC.

The chain combines TRBV6-5 with TRBJ2-7; TRBD1 matches at 8 bases. Losses at the gene ends were 9 bases for V and 1 base for J; bases not matched to a gene: 5. Germline V CDR1 and CDR2: MNHEY, SVGAGI. There are 13 residues in the CDR3. DNA of the CDR3: TGTGCCAGTCGACAGGGGAATTCCTACGAGCAGTACTTC. It encodes CASRQGNSYEQYF.

V gene TRBV12-5 combines with J gene TRBJ1-2, with D unclear. V was cut by 0 bases and J by 3 bases, with 17 bases left in between. The germline V gene has CDR1 LGHNT and CDR2 FRNRAP. The CDR3 is 17 residues long. The CDR3 spells CASGLVWSSGGDYGYTF. The DNA for the CDR3 is TGTGCTAGTGGTTTGGTTTGGTCATCGGGCGGGGACTATGGCTACACCTTC.

The rearrangement links TRBV5-1 to TRBJ1-2; 8 nucleotides align to TRBD1. The CDR3 has 16 amino acids. From germline, CDR1 is SGHRS and CDR2 YFSETQ. Unmatched junction bases numbered 8, after V lost 0 bases and J lost 4 bases. The CDR3 region is CASSLAPADRAYGYTF. DNA of the CDR3: TGCGCCAGCAGCTTGGCACCGGCGGACAGGGCCTATGGCTACACCTTC.

The gene calls are TRBV6-1 and TRBJ2-5; 11 bases agree with TRBD2. There are 18 residues in the CDR3. V was clipped by 1 base and J by 4 bases; unmatched bases: 11. Germline CDR1 and CDR2: MNHNS and SASEGT. Here the CDR3 DNA reads TGTGCCAGCAGTGAAGGGGGACTAGCGGCCCCGAGGGGAGAGACCCAGTACTTC. It encodes CASSEGGLAAPRGETQYF.

The chain is built from TRBV4-3 and TRBJ2-5; 12 positions agree with TRBD2. Per germline, CDR1 LGHNA and CDR2 YSLEER. Unmatched junction bases numbered 4, after V lost 3 bases and J lost 5 bases. CDR3 size: 15 residues. The chain's CDR3 is CASSQRLAGEETQYF. CDR3 nucleotide sequence: TGCGCCAGCAGCCAGAGACTAGCGGGGGAGGAGACCCAGTACTTC.

The CDR3 protein is CASSLSPAGELSYNEQFF. The CDR3 bases are TGTGCCAGCAGCTTATCCCCGGCCGGGGAATTATCCTACAATGAGCAGTTCTTC. The gene calls are TRBV7-2 and TRBJ2-1; possible D gene TRBD2, 5 bases. CDR3 length: 18 residues. Trimming pared 2 bases from V and 1 base from J, leaving 18 bases between. Germline V lookup: CDR1 SGHTA, CDR2 FQGNSA.

This chain links TRBV4-1 with TRBJ2-7, with 8 bases identical to TRBD2. V lost 4 bases, J lost 0 bases, and 2 bases stayed unmatched. CDR1 is MGHRA, CDR2 YSYEKL, per germline. CDR3 size: 14 residues. Here the CDR3 DNA reads TGCGCCAGCAGCCCGAGCGGGGGCTCCTACGAGCAGTACTTC. Protein sequence: CASSPSGGSYEQYF.

V and J are TRBV9 and TRBJ2-3; 16 bases agree with TRBD2. Germline CDR1 and CDR2: SGDLS and YYNGEE. This CDR3 comprises 17 residues. V shed 3 bases and J 0 bases; nucleotides not matched to a gene: 1. CDR3: CASSAGLAGGSTDTQYF. Here the CDR3 DNA reads TGTGCCAGCAGCGCGGGACTAGCGGGGGGGAGCACAGATACGCAGTATTTT.

V and J are TRBV10-3 and TRBJ2-5, with D possibly matching TRBD1 (5 bases). The germline V gene has CDR1 ENHRY and CDR2 SYGVKD. V lost 8 bases to trimming and J lost 2 bases, with 18 bases between them. This CDR3 comprises 15 residues. The chain's CDR3 is CAIAPNLGAQETQYF. CDR3 DNA: TGTGCCATCGCGCCAAACCTAGGGGCACAAGAGACCCAGTACTTC.

The chain employs TRBV7-6 and TRBJ1-6; D possibly corresponds to TRBD1 (5 bases). From germline, CDR1 is SGHVS and CDR2 FNYEAQ. V gave up 1 base and J gave up 3 bases, with 28 bases separating them. The CDR3 is made up of 22 amino acids. The CDR3 loop is CASSLDIRVQFKYGIYNSPLHF. As DNA, the CDR3 is TGTGCCAGCAGCTTAGATATCAGGGTTCAGTTCAAGTATGGTATCTATAATTCACCCCTCCACTTT.

The V gene is TRBV30, the J gene TRBJ1-3; TRBD1 is a possible D gene (5 bases). CDR1 and CDR2 from the germline V gene are GTSNPN and SVGIG (reference sequence). The CDR3 covers 13 residues. Trimming stripped 3 bases from V and 3 bases from J, with 9 bases between. The CDR3 loop reads CAWSVGGGNTIYF. CDR3 bases: TGTGCCTGGAGCGTGGGGGGTGGAAACACCATATATTTT. The full variable domain, its missing parts supplied by reference TRBV30 and TRBJ1-3, is SQTIHQWPATLVQPVGSPLSLECTVEGTSNPNLYWYRQAAGRGLQLLFYSVGIGQISSEVPQNLSASRPQDRQFILSSKKLLLSDSGFYLCAWSVGGGNTIYFGEGSWLTVV.

This clone was seen more than once but under ten times. J is TRBJ2-1 and V is TRBV5-1, with 8 nucleotides matching TRBD2. The CDR3 sequence is 14 residues long. Germline V gene data show CDR1 as SGHRS and CDR2 as YFSETQ. Trimming at V came to 5 bases and at J to 7 bases, leaving 8 bases not matched to a gene. DNA for the CDR3: TGCGCCAGCAGATTAACGGGGGGGCAGAATGAGCAGTTCTTC. Its protein product is CASRLTGGQNEQFF.

This clone appeared a single time. The chain recombines TRBV6-1 with TRBJ1-1, with D possibly being TRBD1 (6 bases). Germline CDR1 reads MNHNS; CDR2 reads SASEGT. The CDR3 has 15 residues. V was cut by 1 base and J by 0 bases, with 9 bases left in between. This chain's CDR3 is CASSEEGTLNTEAFF. CDR3 coding DNA: TGTGCCAGCAGTGAAGAAGGGACACTGAACACTGAAGCTTTCTTT.

This clone was picked up one time. This chain joins TRBV14 and TRBJ1-4, with D possibly matching TRBD1 (5 bases). There are 17 residues in the CDR3. V shed 4 bases and J shed 6 bases, with 21 bases lying between them. Germline CDR1 is SGHDN and CDR2 is FVKESK. The CDR3 is CASSRNERRWGDEKLFF. The CDR3 nucleotides are TGTGCCAGCAGCCGAAATGAAAGACGGTGGGGGGATGAAAAACTGTTTTTT.

This rearrangement joins TRBV30 to TRBJ1-1; a possible D gene is TRBD1 (5 bases). The CDR3 extends over 13 amino acids. V gave up 3 bases and J gave up 2 bases, with 10 bases separating them. Germline values: CDR1 GTSNPN, CDR2 SVGIG (reference sequence). This CDR3 reads CAWSQQVNTEAFF. In nucleotides, the CDR3 is TGTGCCTGGAGCCAACAGGTTAACACTGAAGCTTTCTTT.

This sequence joins TRBV21-1 and TRBJ2-3; the D call of TRBD2 is as the table states it, not checked on the DNA. TRBV21-1 is labeled a pseudogene. The CDR3 runs to 17 residues. CDR3 amino acids: CASSKGPSSSLTDTQYF. The CDR3 region has the DNA TGTGCCAGCAGCAAAGGGCCTAGCAGCTCGCTGACAGATACGCAGTATTTT.

This sequence joins TRBV5-1 and TRBJ1-2; a weak D match, TRBD1 (6 bases). V was pared by 3 bases and J by 8 bases, with 11 bases between. The V gene's germline CDR1 is SGHRS and CDR2 YFSETQ. This CDR3 is 12 amino acids long. CDR3 sequence (DNA): TGCGCCAGCAGCTGGGACAATCCCGGCTACACCTTC. It encodes CASSWDNPGYTF.

The gene calls are TRBV12-5 and TRBJ2-2; D not resolved. V lost 5 bases to trimming and J lost 5 bases, with 12 bases between them. In germline, CDR1 is LGHNT, CDR2 FRNRAP. This CDR3 region has 14 residues. The CDR3 region is CASGPGRPTGELFF. DNA for the CDR3: TGTGCTAGTGGTCCCGGCAGGCCAACCGGGGAGCTGTTTTTT.

The gene calls are TRBV11-2 and TRBJ2-5; tentative D call: TRBD2 (6 bases). V was cut by 3 bases and J by 4 bases, with 6 bases left in between. The germline V gene has CDR1 SGHAT and CDR2 FQNNGV. CDR3 length: 12 amino acids. CDR3 coding DNA: TGTGCCAGCAGCTTGACTAGAGAGACCCAGTACTTC. Its translation is CASSLTRETQYF.